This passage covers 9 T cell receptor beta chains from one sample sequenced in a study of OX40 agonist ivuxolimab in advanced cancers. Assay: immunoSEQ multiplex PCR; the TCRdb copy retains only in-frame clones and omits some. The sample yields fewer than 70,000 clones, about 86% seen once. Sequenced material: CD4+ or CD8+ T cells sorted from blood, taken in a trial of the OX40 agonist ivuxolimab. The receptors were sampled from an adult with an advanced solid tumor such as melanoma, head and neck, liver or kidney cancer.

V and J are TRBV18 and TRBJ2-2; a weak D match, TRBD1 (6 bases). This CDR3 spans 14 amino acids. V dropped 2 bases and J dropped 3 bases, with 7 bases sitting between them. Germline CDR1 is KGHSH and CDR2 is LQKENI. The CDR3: CASSPDRYTGELFF. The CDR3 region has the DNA TGTGCCAGCTCACCAGACAGGTACACCGGGGAGCTGTTTTTT.

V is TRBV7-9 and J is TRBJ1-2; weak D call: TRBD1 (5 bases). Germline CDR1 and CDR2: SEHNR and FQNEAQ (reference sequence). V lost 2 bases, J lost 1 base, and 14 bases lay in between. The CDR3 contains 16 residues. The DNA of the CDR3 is TGTGCCAGCAGCTTAATTGGGGGTCGTCTTAACTATGGCTACACCTTC. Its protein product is CASSLIGGRLNYGYTF.

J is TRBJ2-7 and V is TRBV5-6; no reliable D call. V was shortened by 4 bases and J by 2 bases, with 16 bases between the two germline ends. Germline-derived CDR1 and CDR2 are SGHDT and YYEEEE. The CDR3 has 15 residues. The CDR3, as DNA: TGTGCCAGCAGCCCAAGAAACTCCCGAACCTACGAGCAGTACTTC. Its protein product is CASSPRNSRTYEQYF.

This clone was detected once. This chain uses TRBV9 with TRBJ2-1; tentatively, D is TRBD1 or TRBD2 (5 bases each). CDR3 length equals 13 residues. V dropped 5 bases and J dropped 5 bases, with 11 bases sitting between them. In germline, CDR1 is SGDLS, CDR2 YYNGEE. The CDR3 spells CASSRGIHNEQFF. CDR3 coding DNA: TGTGCCAGCAGTCGGGGCATTCACAATGAGCAGTTCTTC.

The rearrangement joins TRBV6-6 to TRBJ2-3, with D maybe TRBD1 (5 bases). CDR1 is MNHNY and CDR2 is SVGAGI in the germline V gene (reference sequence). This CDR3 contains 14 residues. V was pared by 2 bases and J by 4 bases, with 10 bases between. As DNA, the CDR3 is TGTGCCAGCAGTTACAGGCAGGGCGCAGATACGCAGTATTTT. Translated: CASSYRQGADTQYF.

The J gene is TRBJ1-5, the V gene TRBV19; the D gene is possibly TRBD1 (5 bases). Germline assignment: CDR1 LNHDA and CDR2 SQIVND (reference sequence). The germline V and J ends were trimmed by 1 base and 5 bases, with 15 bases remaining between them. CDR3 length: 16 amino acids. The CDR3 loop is CASSIVGGAGDQPQHF. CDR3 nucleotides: TGTGCCAGTAGTATAGTAGGTGGGGCAGGCGATCAGCCCCAGCATTTT.

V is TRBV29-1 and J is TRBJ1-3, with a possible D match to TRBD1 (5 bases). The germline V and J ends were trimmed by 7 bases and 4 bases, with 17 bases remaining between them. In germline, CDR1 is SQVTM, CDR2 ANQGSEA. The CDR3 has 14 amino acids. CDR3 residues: CSGGGPRPGNTIYF. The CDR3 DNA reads TGCAGCGGGGGGGGACCTCGTCCGGGAAACACCATATATTTT.

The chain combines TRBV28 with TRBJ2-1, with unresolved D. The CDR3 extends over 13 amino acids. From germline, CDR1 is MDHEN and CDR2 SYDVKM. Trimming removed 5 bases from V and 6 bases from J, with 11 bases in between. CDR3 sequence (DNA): TGTGCCAGCAGTCTCCCGGATGTCAATGAGCAGTTCTTC. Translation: CASSLPDVNEQFF.

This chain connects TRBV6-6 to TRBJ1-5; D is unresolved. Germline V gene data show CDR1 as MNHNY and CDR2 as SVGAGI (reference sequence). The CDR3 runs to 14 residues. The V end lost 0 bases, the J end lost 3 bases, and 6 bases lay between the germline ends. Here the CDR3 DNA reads TGTGCCAGCAGTTACTCGACAAACAATCAGCCCCAGCATTTT. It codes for CASSYSTNNQPQHF.